The 28 T cell receptor beta chains in this list originate from one sample, sequenced in a study of shared clonotypes between healthy human individuals. CD45RO negativity and positive selection for CCR7 defined naive CD8 cells, a population that excluded terminally differentiated effector memory CD45RA+ cells. Profiled with immunoSEQ multiplex PCR; TCRdb holds only in-frame clones, not every one. The sample yields about 2 million clones, approximately 94% seen once. Sequenced: naive CD8+ T cells sorted from blood. The receptors come from a man aged 18 to 35 in good health.

This chain links TRBV19 with TRBJ1-2; a possible D gene is TRBD1 (5 bases). This CDR3 is 16 amino acids long. Germline CDR1 and CDR2: LNHDA and SQIVND (reference sequence). Between the trimmed V and J ends, which lost 1 base and 4 bases, there was a span of 16 bases. The CDR3 here is CASSIAEGALGYGYTF. The CDR3 DNA reads TGTGCCAGTAGTATAGCGGAAGGGGCCTTGGGCTATGGCTACACCTTC.

The chain couples TRBV2 to TRBJ2-4; 7 positions match TRBD2. V was pared by 4 bases and J by 0 bases, with 3 bases of the junction left unmatched. The germline CDR1 and CDR2 sequences are SNHLY and FYNNEI. The CDR3 covers 15 residues. The CDR3 reads CASSGGGEAKNIQYF. CDR3 nucleotide sequence: TGTGCCAGCAGTGGGGGAGGGGAAGCCAAAAACATTCAGTACTTC.

J is TRBJ2-7 and V is TRBV5-4, with 10 bases identical to TRBD2. The CDR3 is 14 amino acids. Unmatched junction bases numbered 4, after V lost 5 bases and J lost 2 bases. CDR1 is SGHNT and CDR2 is YYREEE in the germline V gene (reference sequence). The CDR3 loop is CASRFSGGTYEQYF. DNA of the CDR3: TGTGCCAGCAGGTTTAGCGGGGGGACCTACGAGCAGTACTTC.

The V gene is TRBV6-1, the J gene TRBJ2-1; 9 nucleotides match TRBD1. Germline lookup yields CDR1 MNHNS and CDR2 SASEGT. The length of the CDR3 is 15 residues. V shed 5 bases and J 10 bases; nucleotides not matched to a gene: 12. The CDR3 spells CASSPGTGTLREQFF. The CDR3 nucleotides read TGTGCCAGCAGTCCGGGGACAGGGACCTTAAGGGAGCAGTTCTTC.

Comment on this clone: Mismatch with germline at one junction end may stem from a read error. The chain carries TRBV7-7 and TRBJ1-1; no reliable D call. The CDR3 runs to 13 residues. Germline CDR1 and CDR2: SSHAT and FNYEAQ (reference sequence). This CDR3 reads CASSLSRASEAFF. The CDR3 coding sequence is TGTGCTAGCAGCTTATCTCGCGCGAGTGAAGCTTTCTTT.

This clone was counted between two and nine times. The chain is built from TRBV29-1 and TRBJ2-7, with a weak D call TRBD2 (5 bases). V shed 4 bases and J shed 8 bases, with 12 bases lying between them. The CDR3 runs 11 residues. The V gene's germline CDR1 is SQVTM and CDR2 ANQGSEA. The CDR3 spells CSVVRGIKQYF. DNA for the CDR3: TGCAGCGTTGTTCGGGGAATTAAGCAGTACTTC.

This clone was detected once. The chain uses TRBV7-9 and TRBJ2-1; 9 bases map to TRBD2. The germline V gene has CDR1 SEHNR and CDR2 FQNEAQ (reference sequence). The CDR3 totals 15 residues. J gave up 5 bases and V 6 bases, and 8 bases lay outside the gene matches. The CDR3 protein is CASRMGASGNNEQFF. The DNA of the CDR3 is TGTGCCAGCAGGATGGGGGCTAGCGGGAACAATGAGCAGTTCTTC.

The rearrangement links TRBV11-3 to TRBJ2-2; 15 bases are shared with TRBD2. The CDR3 sequence is 17 residues long. Germline CDR1 is SGHNT and CDR2 is YENEEA. V was pared by 5 bases and J by 4 bases, with 5 bases of the junction left unmatched. This CDR3 is CASSPGLAGGGTGELFF. The CDR3 DNA follows: TGTGCCAGCAGCCCGGGACTAGCGGGGGGTGGCACCGGGGAGCTGTTTTTT.

The genes are TRBV7-3 and TRBJ2-2; 10 bases fit TRBD1. The germline gives CDR1 SGHTA, CDR2 FQGTGA. The CDR3 consists of 17 residues. After removal of 5 bases from V and 6 bases from J, the junction contained 12 bases not matched to a gene. CDR3 in amino acids: CASSPPPGQGLAGELFF. In DNA, the CDR3 is TGTGCCAGCAGCCCCCCGCCGGGACAGGGGCTAGCCGGGGAGCTGTTTTTT.

CDR3 loop: CASRSAEAGLETQYF. CDR3 nucleotide sequence: TGTGCCAGCAGGTCGGCAGAGGCGGGTTTAGAGACCCAGTACTTC. The chain carries TRBV13 and TRBJ2-5, with D maybe TRBD2 (5 bases). This CDR3 contains 15 residues. V was shortened by 6 bases and J by 4 bases, with 18 bases between the two germline ends. Germline V lookup: CDR1 PRHDT, CDR2 FYEKMQ (reference sequence).

V and J are TRBV2 and TRBJ1-5; weak D call: TRBD1 (6 bases). The CDR3 spans 13 residues. Looked up from germline, CDR1 is SNHLY and CDR2 is FYNNEI. V was cut by 6 bases and J by 4 bases, with 10 bases left in between. CDR3 loop: CASRPGTNQPQHF. In DNA, the CDR3 is TGTGCCAGCAGACCCGGGACAAATCAGCCCCAGCATTTT. Full variable domain (outside the CDR3, taken from reference TRBV2 and TRBJ1-5): EPEVTQTPSHQVTQMGQEVILRCVPISNHLYFYWYRQILGQKVEFLVSFYNNEISEKSEIFDDQFSVERPDGSNFTLKIRSTKLEDSAMYFCASRPGTNQPQHFGDGTRLSIL.

Worth noting for this clone: Other nucleotide sequences from this sample produce the same CDR3. The J gene is TRBJ1-1, the V gene TRBV6-5; tentatively, D is TRBD1 (6 bases). The germline CDR1 and CDR2 sequences are MNHEY and SVGAGI. Trimming cost V 4 bases and J 4 bases, with 10 bases left between them. The CDR3 has 13 amino acids. Here the CDR3 reads CASSFRGGTEAFF. The CDR3 nucleotides are TGTGCCAGCAGTTTTCGAGGGGGCACTGAAGCTTTCTTT.

A note on this clone: Other DNA sequences in this specimen translate into the identical CDR3. The genes are TRBV6-1 and TRBJ2-7; TRBD1 aligns across 8 bases. Germline-derived CDR1 and CDR2 are MNHNS and SASEGT. The CDR3 has 15 amino acids. Losses at the gene ends were 1 base for V and 0 bases for J; bases not matched to a gene: 2. CDR3 in amino acids: CASSEGDRSSYEQYF. For the CDR3, the DNA is TGTGCCAGCAGTGAAGGGGACAGGTCCTCCTACGAGCAGTACTTC.

This chain uses TRBV27 with TRBJ1-2; D is possibly TRBD1 (6 bases). Between the trimmed V and J ends, which lost 5 bases and 4 bases, there was a span of 14 bases. There are 14 residues in the CDR3. Germline V gene sequence: CDR1 MNHEY, CDR2 SMNVEV (reference sequence). The DNA for the CDR3 is TGTGCCAGCAGTCGAAGGGGGGAGGGCTATGGCTACACCTTC. Encoded protein: CASSRRGEGYGYTF.

V is TRBV7-9 and J is TRBJ2-1; no reliable D call. The germline V gene encodes CDR1 SEHNR and CDR2 FQNEAQ (reference sequence). V lost 8 bases to trimming and J lost 5 bases, with 10 bases between them. The CDR3 totals 12 residues. The CDR3 is CASPGENNEQFF. In nucleotides, the CDR3 is TGTGCCAGCCCTGGGGAAAACAATGAGCAGTTCTTC.

The genes are TRBV6-5 and TRBJ2-1; 10 bases agree with TRBD2. The germline gives CDR1 MNHEY, CDR2 SVGAGI. The CDR3 extends over 16 amino acids. J gave up 7 bases and V 2 bases, and 8 bases lay outside the gene matches. The CDR3 loop is CASSYIGLAGANEQFF. The CDR3 coding sequence is TGTGCCAGCAGTTACATTGGGCTAGCGGGAGCGAATGAGCAGTTCTTC.

The V gene is TRBV2, the J gene TRBJ1-6; 7 bases fit TRBD1. This CDR3 has 13 amino acids. The V segment lost 7 bases and the J segment 9 bases; nucleotides outside the gene matches: 6. Looked up from germline, CDR1 is SNHLY and CDR2 is FYNNEI. In nucleotides, the CDR3 is TGTGCCAGCACCCAGGGGGGTGGTTCACCCCTCCACTTT. This codes for CASTQGGGSPLHF.

This clone showed up just once. V and J are TRBV10-3 and TRBJ1-5, with D unresolved. This CDR3 is 15 amino acids long. Trimming cost V 3 bases and J 1 base, with 10 bases left between them. Germline V gene data show CDR1 as ENHRY and CDR2 as SYGVKD. The CDR3 region has the DNA TGTGCCATCAGTGATGGCAGCGAGAGCAATCAGCCCCAGCATTTT. The encoded protein is CAISDGSESNQPQHF.

J is TRBJ2-1 and V is TRBV4-1, with unresolved D. Germline V lookup: CDR1 MGHRA, CDR2 YSYEKL. CDR3 size: 15 residues. Deletions cut 0 bases from V and 6 bases from J, with 12 bases between. CDR3 loop: CASSQDPGPSNEQFF. The CDR3 nucleotides are TGCGCCAGCAGCCAAGATCCGGGCCCCTCCAATGAGCAGTTCTTC.

Worth noting for this clone: Other DNA variants within this sample encode the same CDR3. This chain connects TRBV27 to TRBJ2-7; 9 bases are a match to TRBD1. This CDR3 contains 16 residues. V lost 0 bases to trimming and J lost 5 bases; unmatched junction nucleotides: 8. The germline V gene encodes CDR1 MNHEY and CDR2 SMNVEV (reference sequence). CDR3 bases: TGTGCCAGCAGTTTATCCCCTGGGACAGGGAGCGACGAGCAGTACTTC. This encodes CASSLSPGTGSDEQYF.

V usage is TRBV20-1 and J usage is TRBJ1-3, with unresolved D. V lost 7 bases, J lost 7 bases, and 5 bases lay in between. Germline V CDR1 and CDR2: DFQATT, SNEGSKA (reference sequence). This CDR3 comprises 9 residues. Written as DNA, the CDR3 is TGCAGTGATATCAACACCATATATTTT. This encodes CSDINTIYF.

The V call is TRBV2, the J call TRBJ2-1; TRBD1 might be the D (6 bases). From germline, CDR1 is SNHLY and CDR2 FYNNEI. The germline V and J ends were trimmed by 4 bases and 7 bases, with 11 bases remaining between them. The CDR3 covers 13 residues. CDR3 bases: TGTGCCAGCAGTGGAGGGACACATAATGAGCAGTTCTTC. Translating gives CASSGGTHNEQFF.

This clone has just one count. The rearrangement uses TRBV13 and TRBJ1-1; possible D gene TRBD1, 5 bases. The germline V and J ends were trimmed by 2 bases and 4 bases, with 14 bases remaining between them. Germline V gene lookup returns CDR1 PRHDT and CDR2 FYEKMQ (reference sequence). CDR3 length equals 15 residues. The DNA for the CDR3 is TGTGCCAGCAGCTTAAGGGGCCCGGTGGGCACTGAAGCTTTCTTT. Translation gives CASSLRGPVGTEAFF.

The rearrangement links TRBV13 to TRBJ2-5, with a tentative D call TRBD1 (5 bases). CDR1 and CDR2 from the germline V gene are PRHDT and FYEKMQ (reference sequence). V was trimmed by 2 bases and J by 2 bases, leaving 6 bases between them. The CDR3 consists of 13 residues. CDR3 bases: TGTGCCAGCAGCTTACCAGGGCAAGAGACCCAGTACTTC. Its protein product is CASSLPGQETQYF.

The gene calls are TRBV14 and TRBJ2-4; either TRBD1 or TRBD2 may fit D (5 bases each). This CDR3 has 17 amino acids. The V gene's germline CDR1 is SGHDN and CDR2 FVKESK. The germline V and J ends were trimmed by 0 bases and 7 bases, with 19 bases remaining between them. The CDR3, as DNA: TGTGCCAGCAGCCAAGATAGAAGTCAGGGAGTAGGTAACATTCAGTACTTC. It is translated as CASSQDRSQGVGNIQYF.

The V call is TRBV5-5, the J call TRBJ2-7; TRBD2 matches at 10 bases. V gave up 8 bases and J gave up 6 bases; unmatched junction bases: 14. The germline gives CDR1 SGHKS, CDR2 YYEKEE (reference sequence). The CDR3 extends over 15 amino acids. The CDR3: CASLNPLAGVREQYF. The CDR3 DNA reads as TGTGCCAGTTTAAACCCCCTAGCGGGAGTCCGCGAGCAGTACTTC. The whole variable domain, filled in from reference TRBV5-5 and TRBJ2-7, reads DAGVTQSPTHLIKTRGQQVTLRCSPISGHKSVSWYQQVLGQGPQFIFQYYEKEERGRGNFPDRFSARQFPNYSSELNVNALLLGDSALYLCASLNPLAGVREQYFGPGTRLTVT.

The rearrangement uses TRBV4-3 and TRBJ2-1; 7 bases match TRBD2. This CDR3 is 16 amino acids long. V lost 2 bases to trimming and J lost 5 bases; unmatched junction nucleotides: 9. Germline CDR1 LGHNA, CDR2 YSLEER. The CDR3 DNA reads TGCGCCAGCAGCCAAAATTCGGGAGGACCCGACAATGAGCAGTTCTTC. It yields the protein CASSQNSGGPDNEQFF.

This clone appeared once. The chain links TRBV4-3 to TRBJ2-7, with 7 bases aligning to TRBD2. The ends lost 0 bases at V and 5 bases at J; junction bases unmatched: 10. CDR1 LGHNA and CDR2 YSLEER come from the germline V gene. The length of the CDR3 is 16 residues. The CDR3 region has the DNA TGCGCCAGCAGCCAAGATCTTTGGACTAGGGGCCACGAGCAGTACTTC. Amino acid sequence: CASSQDLWTRGHEQYF.